The 17 T cell receptor beta chains below come from one sample, sequenced in a study of graft-versus-host responses after intestinal transplantation. Method: immunoSEQ multiplex PCR; TCRdb's copy keeps in-frame clones and lacks some. The top ten hold 0.2% to 0.25% of the sample, which has roughly 120,000 clones, more than 90% seen once. Their antigens are not known. Sequencing used unstimulated CD4+ T cells sorted from spleen or lymph node cells, obtained before transplant. Receptors were obtained from a human donor who was the organ donor for an intestinal transplant.

The chain combines TRBV7-9 with TRBJ1-2; no clear D gene. Germline CDR1 SEHNR, CDR2 FQNEAQ (reference sequence). Trimming pared 5 bases from V and 4 bases from J, leaving 23 bases between. This CDR3 region has 17 residues. The CDR3 here is CASSTRLHHGKTYGYTF. CDR3 nucleotides: TGTGCCAGCAGCACGCGTCTACACCATGGAAAGACCTATGGCTACACCTTC.

The chain joins TRBV4-1 to TRBJ1-5; no firm D call. V gave up 2 bases and J gave up 7 bases, with 15 bases separating them. This CDR3 has 15 amino acids. Germline V gene sequence: CDR1 MGHRA, CDR2 YSYEKL. The CDR3, as DNA: TGCGCCAGCAGCCAATCCGGGGTCACGTACCAGCCCCAGCATTTT. This sequence encodes CASSQSGVTYQPQHF.

As to this clone: Sequence at one end of the junction differs from germline and may be a read error. The chain has TRBV4-1 and TRBJ2-1, with TRBD2 matching 7 bases. Germline V CDR1 and CDR2: MGHRA, YSYEKL. CDR3 length: 16 amino acids. The CDR3 DNA is TGTGCCAGCAGCCCCTCACTAGCGTCGATCTACAATGAGCAGTTCTTC. Translation: CASSPSLASIYNEQFF.

The J gene is TRBJ2-2, the V gene TRBV7-6; D call uncertain. V shed 1 base and J shed 8 bases, with 8 bases lying between them. Per germline, CDR1 SGHVS and CDR2 FNYEAQ. The CDR3 consists of 13 residues. The CDR3 DNA sequence: TGTGCCAGCAGCTTAGTGGTAGCTGGGGAGCTGTTTTTT. This sequence encodes CASSLVVAGELFF.

This sequence joins TRBV14 and TRBJ2-4; D tentatively fits TRBD1 or TRBD2 (7 bases each). CDR3 length: 15 amino acids. Trimming pared 1 base from V and 7 bases from J, leaving 14 bases between. Germline V CDR1 and CDR2: SGHDN, FVKESK. CDR3 in DNA: TGTGCCAGCAGCCAAGCAGGGGGGGATTGGAACATTCAGTACTTC. Translated, it gives CASSQAGGDWNIQYF.

The chain combines TRBV5-1 with TRBJ2-2, with 7 bases matching TRBD2. The trim removed 5 bases at V and 0 bases at J, leaving 4 bases unmatched. The CDR3 sequence is 15 residues long. Germline V lookup: CDR1 SGHRS, CDR2 YFSETQ. This CDR3 is CASRASGTNTGELFF. The CDR3, as DNA: TGCGCCAGCAGGGCGAGCGGGACGAACACCGGGGAGCTGTTTTTT. Full variable domain (outside the CDR3, taken from reference TRBV5-1 and TRBJ2-2): KAGVTQTPRYLIKTRGQQVTLSCSPISGHRSVSWYQQTPGQGLQFLFEYFSETQRNKGNFPGRFSGRQFSNSRSEMNVSTLELGDSALYLCASRASGTNTGELFFGEGSRLTVL.

This CDR3 is CASSEALGSIGELFF. The CDR3 DNA sequence: TGTGCCAGCAGTGAAGCCTTAGGTAGTATCGGGGAGCTGTTTTTT. The V and J genes are TRBV2 and TRBJ2-2; D not resolved. Trimming pared 0 bases from V and 7 bases from J, leaving 12 bases between. The CDR3 contains 15 residues. The germline V gene has CDR1 SNHLY and CDR2 FYNNEI.

CDR3 protein: CASSWGRSYGYNSPLHF. DNA of the CDR3: TGTGCCAGCTCTTGGGGCCGATCCTACGGCTATAATTCACCCCTCCACTTT. This rearrangement joins TRBV27 to TRBJ1-6; D is possibly TRBD1 (5 bases). The germline V and J ends were trimmed by 8 bases and 3 bases, with 20 bases remaining between them. CDR3 length: 17 residues. Per the germline V gene, CDR1 is MNHEY and CDR2 is SMNVEV (reference sequence).

CDR3 residues: CASRDPKGTTNEKLFF. The CDR3 bases are TGTGCCAGCAGAGACCCCAAGGGGACGACTAATGAAAAACTGTTTTTT. The chain links TRBV28 to TRBJ1-4; a possible D gene is TRBD1 (5 bases). CDR3 length: 16 residues. Per germline, CDR1 MDHEN and CDR2 SYDVKM. Trimming left V 6 bases short and J 2 bases short, with 16 bases between.

This clone was seen a handful of times. This chain connects TRBV6-5 to TRBJ1-2; unclear D gene. Germline assignment: CDR1 MNHEY and CDR2 SVGAGI. V lost 0 bases, J lost 5 bases, and 10 bases lay in between. The CDR3 runs to 14 residues. CDR3 nucleotides: TGTGCCAGCAGTTACTCGCCAGGTAGGTATGGCTACACCTTC. This gives the protein CASSYSPGRYGYTF.

The chain links TRBV6-4 to TRBJ2-1; D remains ambiguous. CDR3 length: 12 amino acids. Trimming cost V 2 bases and J 12 bases, with 11 bases left between them. Germline V gives CDR1 MRHNA, CDR2 SNTAGT. DNA of the CDR3: TGTGCCAGCAGTGACGACCTCGGTGTGCAGTTCTTC. It translates to CASSDDLGVQFF.

This chain's CDR3 is CAWTETGSYEQYF. Here the CDR3 DNA reads TGTGCCTGGACCGAGACAGGGTCCTACGAGCAGTACTTC. The rearrangement links TRBV30 to TRBJ2-7; 7 bases fit TRBD1. The V segment lost 4 bases and the J segment 1 base; nucleotides outside the gene matches: 4. CDR1 is GTSNPN, CDR2 SVGIG, per germline (reference sequence). This CDR3 comprises 13 residues.

This clone was seen a few times. The chain links TRBV10-3 to TRBJ1-3, with a possible D match to TRBD1 (5 bases). The CDR3 runs to 14 residues. Germline V lookup: CDR1 ENHRY, CDR2 SYGVKD. V was clipped by 5 bases and J by 1 base, with 9 bases between them. CDR3 nucleotide sequence: TGTGCCATCAGTAACAGGCGTTCTGGAAACACCATATATTTT. Translation gives CAISNRRSGNTIYF.

V and J are TRBV6-1 and TRBJ2-5; 9 bases are shared with TRBD1. The CDR3 loop spans 13 amino acids. V shed 8 bases, J shed 3 bases, and the junction held 4 bases outside the gene matches. Looked up from germline, CDR1 is MNHNS and CDR2 is SASEGT. The CDR3 DNA follows: TGTGCCAGCCTCCGGGACAGGGAAGAGACCCAGTACTTC. As protein: CASLRDREETQYF.

This chain joins TRBV7-9 and TRBJ2-1; 14 nucleotides match TRBD2. V shed 1 base, J shed 9 bases, and the junction held 8 bases outside the gene matches. This CDR3 spans 17 amino acids. Germline CDR1 SEHNR, CDR2 FQNEAQ (reference sequence). For the CDR3, the DNA is TGTGCCAGCAGCTTAGACCCTCCGGGACTAGCGGGAGCTGAGCAGTTCTTC. Residues: CASSLDPPGLAGAEQFF.

The chain links TRBV7-8 to TRBJ1-4; the D is unclear. Per germline, CDR1 SGHVS and CDR2 FQNEAQ. Trimming stripped 3 bases from V and 4 bases from J, with 9 bases between. This CDR3 region has 14 residues. The CDR3 region is CASSFGYNNEKLFF. CDR3 nucleotides: TGTGCCAGCAGCTTTGGGTATAATAATGAAAAACTGTTTTTT.

This chain links TRBV6-1 with TRBJ2-7; D is unresolved. This CDR3 has 14 amino acids. Germline assignment: CDR1 MNHNS and CDR2 SASEGT. The V end was cut by 7 bases, the J end by 3 bases, with 16 bases between. The CDR3 nucleotides read TGTGCCAGCACCAAGAAAACACTGCTCTACGAGCAGTACTTC. Protein sequence: CASTKKTLLYEQYF.